A selection of T cell receptor beta chains follows, all from one sample in a study of shared clonotypes between healthy human individuals. This table comes from immunoSEQ multiplex PCR, and its TCRdb copy is limited to in-frame clones, with some not included. Of around 580,000 clones detected, roughly 98% appear once; the ten largest clones hold 0.25% to 0.35%. The specimen sequenced was naive CD8+ T cells sorted from blood. The receptors originated from a man aged 25 to 40 in good health. Both conserved end residues are part of each CDR3. A D gene is named only where the DNA matches it firmly.

v_call: TRBV27; j_call: TRBJ2-1; d_call: TRBD1; cdr3_nt: TGTGCCAGCAGTCCCCTAGACAGGGGGCGGGAACATGAGCAGTTCTTC; cdr3_aa: CASSPLDRGREHEQFF
v_call: TRBV28; j_call: TRBJ2-7; d_call: TRBD2; cdr3_nt: TGTGCCAGCAGCCAATCGGGGGGGACCTACGAGCAGTACTTC; cdr3_aa: CASSQSGGTYEQYF
v_call: TRBV7-2; j_call: TRBJ2-5; d_call: TRBD1; cdr3_nt: TGTGCCAGCAGCTTAGGACAGACAGGGGAGACCCAGTACTTC; cdr3_aa: CASSLGQTGETQYF
v_call: TRBV6-5; j_call: TRBJ1-4; d_call: NA; cdr3_nt: TGTGCCAGCAGTTACTCGTCAAATGAAAAACTGTTTTTT; cdr3_aa: CASSYSSNEKLFF
v_call: TRBV7-9; j_call: TRBJ2-7; d_call: NA; cdr3_nt: TGTGCCAGCAGACCTAGTGACGGCGGCGAGCAGTACTTC; cdr3_aa: CASRPSDGGEQYF
v_call: TRBV29-1; j_call: TRBJ2-7; d_call: NA; cdr3_nt: TGCAGCTTCCGGGACGGGAGATCCTACGAGCAGTACTTC; cdr3_aa: CSFRDGRSYEQYF
v_call: TRBV27; j_call: TRBJ2-1; d_call: TRBD2; cdr3_nt: TGTGCCACCGAGGCTAGCGGGAGGGGTAACAATGAGCAGTTCTTC; cdr3_aa: CATEASGRGNNEQFF
v_call: TRBV7-6; j_call: TRBJ2-7; d_call: NA; cdr3_nt: TGTGCCAGCAGCTTAGAAAGGGGGTTGGCGGGGTCCTACGAGCAGTACTTC; cdr3_aa: CASSLERGLAGSYEQYF
v_call: TRBV4-1; j_call: TRBJ1-4; d_call: NA; cdr3_nt: TGCGCCAGCAGCCAAGAACCGGGGGCGGGGCAGAGGGATGAAAAACTGTTTTTT; cdr3_aa: CASSQEPGAGQRDEKLFF
v_call: TRBV29-1; j_call: TRBJ2-2; d_call: TRBD2; cdr3_nt: TGCAGCGTTGAAGAGGTAGCGGGAGAGTACACCGGGGAGCTGTTTTTT; cdr3_aa: CSVEEVAGEYTGELFF
v_call: TRBV6-1; j_call: TRBJ2-3; d_call: NA; cdr3_nt: TGTGCCGGAAAAAAGAGCACAGATACGCAGTATTTT; cdr3_aa: CAGKKSTDTQYF
v_call: TRBV7-8; j_call: TRBJ2-7; d_call: TRBD2; cdr3_nt: TGTGCCAGCAGCCCCTTTAGGACTAGCGGGAGTTCCTACGAGCAGTACTTC; cdr3_aa: CASSPFRTSGSSYEQYF
v_call: TRBV7-9; j_call: TRBJ2-3; d_call: TRBD2; cdr3_nt: TGTGCCAGCAGCTTAGCACTAGCGGGAGGGACAGATACGCAGTATTTT; cdr3_aa: CASSLALAGGTDTQYF
v_call: TRBV9; j_call: TRBJ2-1; d_call: TRBD2; cdr3_nt: TGTGCCAGCAGCGTAGCTACGAGCGGGATCAGCCCTTTGGATGAGCAGTTCTTC; cdr3_aa: CASSVATSGISPLDEQFF
v_call: TRBV9; j_call: TRBJ2-3; d_call: NA; cdr3_nt: TGTGCCAGCAGCGTAGAAGGATCTAGCACAGATACGCAGTATTTT; cdr3_aa: CASSVEGSSTDTQYF
v_call: TRBV6-1; j_call: TRBJ2-4; d_call: NA; cdr3_nt: TGTGCCAGCAGTGATGAGCGCTTAACGGACATTCAGTACTTC; cdr3_aa: CASSDERLTDIQYF
v_call: TRBV10-2; j_call: TRBJ1-1; d_call: NA; cdr3_nt: TGCGCCACGAAGAATCAGGGGTTTCTAAACACTGAAGCTTTCTTT; cdr3_aa: CATKNQGFLNTEAFF
v_call: TRBV29-1; j_call: TRBJ2-1; d_call: TRBD2; cdr3_nt: TGCAGCGTTGAAGGACTAGCGGGAGGCTCCTACAATGAGCAGTTCTTC; cdr3_aa: CSVEGLAGGSYNEQFF
v_call: TRBV20-1; j_call: TRBJ2-1; d_call: NA; cdr3_nt: TGCAGTGCCCCCTTCGGGGAAGAGCAGTTCTTC; cdr3_aa: CSAPFGEEQFF
v_call: TRBV29-1; j_call: TRBJ2-7; d_call: NA; cdr3_nt: TGCAGCGTTGAAGGGACAGCCTCCTACGAGCAGTACTTC; cdr3_aa: CSVEGTASYEQYF
v_call: TRBV7-3; j_call: TRBJ2-7; d_call: TRBD2; cdr3_nt: TGTGCCAGCAGCTTAGCGGGGGGTCTGGCCTACGAGCAGTACTTC; cdr3_aa: CASSLAGGLAYEQYF
v_call: TRBV11-2; j_call: TRBJ2-7; d_call: NA; cdr3_nt: TGTGCCAGCAGCTTAGATTCGGGCTTCGGTGGCTCCTACGAGCAGTACTTC; cdr3_aa: CASSLDSGFGGSYEQYF
v_call: TRBV19; j_call: TRBJ2-2; d_call: NA; cdr3_nt: TGTGCCAGTAGAGACATTACCGGGGAGCTGTTTTTT; cdr3_aa: CASRDITGELFF
v_call: TRBV9; j_call: TRBJ2-7; d_call: TRBD2; cdr3_nt: TGTGCCAGCAGCGAGGACGGGGGAGGAGCGGGAAGGTACGAGCAGTACTTC; cdr3_aa: CASSEDGGGAGRYEQYF
v_call: TRBV29-1; j_call: TRBJ2-2; d_call: NA; cdr3_nt: TGCAGCGTTCTTCGCTTAAACACCGGGGAGCTGTTTTTT; cdr3_aa: CSVLRLNTGELFF
v_call: TRBV29-1; j_call: TRBJ2-7; d_call: TRBD2; cdr3_nt: TGCAGCGTTGGTGGCGGGAGGGCCTACGAGCAGTACTTC; cdr3_aa: CSVGGGRAYEQYF
v_call: TRBV7-9; j_call: TRBJ2-7; d_call: NA; cdr3_nt: TGTGCCAGCAGCTCGGGGCAGGGAAACGAGCAGTACTTC; cdr3_aa: CASSSGQGNEQYF
v_call: TRBV6-5; j_call: TRBJ1-2; d_call: NA; cdr3_nt: TGTGCCAGCAGTTACGGGTCAGGGCCTGGCTACACCTTC; cdr3_aa: CASSYGSGPGYTF
v_call: TRBV29-1; j_call: TRBJ2-1; d_call: TRBD1; cdr3_nt: TGCAGCGTTGAGGGGGACAGGGAATGGAATGAGCAGTTCTTC; cdr3_aa: CSVEGDREWNEQFF
v_call: TRBV4-3; j_call: TRBJ1-3; d_call: NA; cdr3_nt: TGCGCCAGCAGCCAAGATGGACAGCTAATATCCGCGGGGACTGGAAACACCATATATTTT; cdr3_aa: CASSQDGQLISAGTGNTIYF
v_call: TRBV7-6; j_call: TRBJ2-1; d_call: NA; cdr3_nt: TGTGCCAGCAGCTTAGGGGCCCCGGGACTCGCATACCCCGACGAGTTCTTC; cdr3_aa: CASSLGAPGLAYPDEFF
v_call: TRBV29-1; j_call: TRBJ1-2; d_call: NA; cdr3_nt: TGCAGCGTTCTGACTGCCGAATCCTATGGCTACACCTTC; cdr3_aa: CSVLTAESYGYTF
v_call: TRBV28; j_call: TRBJ1-1; d_call: NA; cdr3_nt: TGTGCCAGCAGTGTGCGATTCGGGGCAAAAGCGGGCACTGAAGCTTTCTTT; cdr3_aa: CASSVRFGAKAGTEAFF
v_call: TRBV6-6; j_call: TRBJ2-5; d_call: NA; cdr3_nt: TGTGCCAGCAGTCTGCTCCAAGAGACCCAGTACTTC; cdr3_aa: CASSLLQETQYF
v_call: TRBV7-9; j_call: TRBJ2-6; d_call: NA; cdr3_nt: TGTGCCAGCAGCTTAGTCGGCTCTGGGGCCAACGTCCTGACTTTC; cdr3_aa: CASSLVGSGANVLTF
v_call: TRBV9; j_call: TRBJ2-3; d_call: TRBD2; cdr3_nt: TGTGCCAGCAGCTCAAGATCCCGGGGACTAGCGGGAGTCTCAGATACGCAGTATTTT; cdr3_aa: CASSSRSRGLAGVSDTQYF
v_call: TRBV7-2; j_call: TRBJ1-2; d_call: TRBD1; cdr3_nt: TGTGCCAGCAGCCAAGGGACAGGGCAGACCTATGGCTACACCTTC; cdr3_aa: CASSQGTGQTYGYTF
v_call: TRBV11-2; j_call: TRBJ2-2; d_call: NA; cdr3_nt: TGTGCCAGCAGCTTATTAATGAAGACCGGGGAGCTGTTTTTT; cdr3_aa: CASSLLMKTGELFF
v_call: TRBV13; j_call: TRBJ2-1; d_call: NA; cdr3_nt: TGTGCCAGCAGCTTCGGGGGACAACCCTACAATGAGCAGTTCTTC; cdr3_aa: CASSFGGQPYNEQFF
v_call: TRBV5-1; j_call: TRBJ2-2; d_call: NA; cdr3_nt: TGCGCCAGCAGCTTAGCCGGGGAGCTGTTTTTT; cdr3_aa: CASSLAGELFF
v_call: TRBV6-1; j_call: TRBJ2-1; d_call: TRBD2; cdr3_nt: TGTGCCAGCAGTGAAGGGGGGAGTGAGGCGGGAGGGCCCTACAATGAGCAGTTCTTC; cdr3_aa: CASSEGGSEAGGPYNEQFF
v_call: TRBV4-1; j_call: TRBJ1-4; d_call: TRBD1; cdr3_nt: TGCGCCAGCAGCCTTGAGACAGGGGTGAGTGAAAAACTGTTTTTT; cdr3_aa: CASSLETGVSEKLFF
v_call: TRBV10-2; j_call: TRBJ2-7; d_call: TRBD2; cdr3_nt: TGCGCCAGCAGGCCCGTTCCACTAGCGGGAAGGACCGAGCAGTACTTC; cdr3_aa: CASRPVPLAGRTEQYF
v_call: TRBV5-1; j_call: TRBJ2-3; d_call: NA; cdr3_nt: TGCGCCAGCAGCTTGGAGACGCCCTGGGATACGCAGTATTTT; cdr3_aa: CASSLETPWDTQYF
v_call: TRBV10-2; j_call: TRBJ2-5; d_call: NA; cdr3_nt: TGCGCCAGCAGCGAAGGACCGCCGTACCAAGAGACCCAGTACTTC; cdr3_aa: CASSEGPPYQETQYF
v_call: TRBV29-1; j_call: TRBJ2-5; d_call: NA; cdr3_nt: TGCAGCGTTGAAGAGTACGGAGTCCCCCCGGAGACCCAGTACTTC; cdr3_aa: CSVEEYGVPPETQYF
v_call: TRBV7-6; j_call: TRBJ2-3; d_call: NA; cdr3_nt: TGTGCCAGCAGCCCGCGACTAAGCACAGATACGCAGTATTTT; cdr3_aa: CASSPRLSTDTQYF
v_call: TRBV11-2; j_call: TRBJ2-7; d_call: NA; cdr3_nt: TGTGCCAGCAGCTATTCCGGGGGCCCCTACGAGCAGTACTTC; cdr3_aa: CASSYSGGPYEQYF
v_call: TRBV10-3; j_call: TRBJ1-1; d_call: NA; cdr3_nt: TGTGCCATCAGTGAGTCCTCGTTACAGAAAAACACTGAAGCTTTCTTT; cdr3_aa: CAISESSLQKNTEAFF
v_call: TRBV30; j_call: TRBJ2-2; d_call: TRBD2; cdr3_nt: TGTGCCTGGAGCCATGACCTAGCGGGGGCGATCACCGGGGAGCTGTTTTTT; cdr3_aa: CAWSHDLAGAITGELFF
v_call: TRBV6-4; j_call: TRBJ2-7; d_call: TRBD1; cdr3_nt: TGTGCCAGCAGTCCTCATGGTGGGGCCAGGGGGCCTGACGAGCAGTACTTC; cdr3_aa: CASSPHGGARGPDEQYF
v_call: TRBV27; j_call: TRBJ2-1; d_call: TRBD2; cdr3_nt: TGTGCCAGCAGTTTAATAGCGGGACTCTCCTACAATGAGCAGTTCTTC; cdr3_aa: CASSLIAGLSYNEQFF
v_call: TRBV13; j_call: TRBJ2-7; d_call: NA; cdr3_nt: TGTGCCAGCAGCTTATCGGGAGTTGGGCCCTACGAGCAGTACTTC; cdr3_aa: CASSLSGVGPYEQYF
v_call: TRBV6-5; j_call: TRBJ2-1; d_call: NA; cdr3_nt: TGTGCCAGCAGTTACTCGCAGGGCTCCTACAATGAGCAGTTCTTC; cdr3_aa: CASSYSQGSYNEQFF
v_call: TRBV11-2; j_call: TRBJ2-1; d_call: TRBD2; cdr3_nt: TGTGCCAGCAGCTTAAGGTTCGGCGGGAGTTTGTACAATGAGCAGTTCTTC; cdr3_aa: CASSLRFGGSLYNEQFF